This TCR beta chain came from a study of T cells in Graves' hyperthyroidism and ophthalmopathy. CDR1 DFQATT and CDR2 SNEGSKA come from the germline V gene (reference sequence). V was clipped by 2 bases and J by 7 bases; unmatched bases: 18. The length of the CDR3 is 18 residues. RNA transcripts gave rise to amplified TCR beta CDR3 regions. During a first-round RT-PCR of the TCR CDR3, the HTBI primer set was used. TCRdb reprocessed the multiplex PCR reads with MiXCR, giving one entry per CDR3 protein. This sample has around 400,000 distinct CDR3 sequences, with around 25% found just once. Material for sequencing was blood. This sequence originates from a man aged 50-60 years with Graves' hyperthyroidism. The chain employs TRBV20-1 and TRBJ2-3, with 10 nucleotides matching TRBD2. CDR3 DNA: TGCAGTGCTAGACCCTTAGCCGCCGTAGCGGGAGGCGCCTATACGCAGTATTTT. As protein: CSARPLAAVAGGAYTQYF.